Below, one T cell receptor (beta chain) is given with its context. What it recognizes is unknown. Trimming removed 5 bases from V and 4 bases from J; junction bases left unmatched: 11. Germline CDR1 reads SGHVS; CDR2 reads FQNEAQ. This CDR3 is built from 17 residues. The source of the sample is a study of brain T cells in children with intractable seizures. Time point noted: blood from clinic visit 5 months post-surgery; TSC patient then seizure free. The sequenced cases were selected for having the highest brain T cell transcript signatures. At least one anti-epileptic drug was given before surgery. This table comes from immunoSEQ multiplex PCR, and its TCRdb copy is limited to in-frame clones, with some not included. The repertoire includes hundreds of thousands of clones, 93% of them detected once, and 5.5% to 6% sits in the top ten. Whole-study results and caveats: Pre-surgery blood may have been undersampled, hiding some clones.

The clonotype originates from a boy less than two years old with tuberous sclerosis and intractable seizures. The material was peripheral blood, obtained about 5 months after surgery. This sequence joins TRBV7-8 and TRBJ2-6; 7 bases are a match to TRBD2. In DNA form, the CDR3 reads TGTGCCAGCAGCCGAGTAGCGGGTATGTTGGGGGCCAACGTCCTGACTTTC. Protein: CASSRVAGMLGANVLTF.